These T cell receptor beta chains were read from a single sample in a study of cytomegalovirus exposure and HLA in healthy donors. Sequencing used immunoSEQ multiplex PCR; TCRdb keeps in-frame clones, though not all of them. In the table there are hundreds of thousands of clones, about 89% of which are singletons. Material for sequencing was PBMCs. The receptor set was obtained from a woman in her late teens or twenties in good health and CMV-seronegative. The CDR3 runs from the conserved cysteine through the conserved F or W. A D gene is named only where the DNA matches it firmly. Some rows have no size entry. The others give once, few or many, or a class for an expanded clone.

cdr3_aa: CASSLTGGNTEAFF
cdr3_nt: TGTGCCAGCAGCTTGACAGGGGGCAACACTGAAGCTTTCTTT
v_call: TRBV4-2
clone_size: .
j_call: TRBJ1-1
d_call: TRBD1

cdr3_aa: CASSQLAGAYEQYF
cdr3_nt: TGTGCCAGCAGCCAACTAGCGGGAGCCTACGAGCAGTACTTC
v_call: TRBV5-6
clone_size: .
j_call: TRBJ2-7
d_call: TRBD2

cdr3_aa: CASSPSVGGEDSNEQFF
cdr3_nt: TGCGCCAGCAGCCCGTCGGTAGGGGGAGAGGACAGCAATGAGCAGTTCTTC
v_call: TRBV4-3
clone_size: .
j_call: TRBJ2-1
d_call: .

cdr3_aa: CASSFVGTSAYNEQFF
cdr3_nt: TGTGCCAGCAGCTTCGTAGGGACTAGCGCCTACAATGAGCAGTTCTTC
v_call: TRBV7-2
clone_size: .
j_call: TRBJ2-1
d_call: TRBD2

cdr3_aa: CASSLQPRGVGEAFF
cdr3_nt: TGTGCCAGCAGTTTACAACCCAGGGGAGTGGGTGAAGCTTTCTTT
v_call: TRBV27
clone_size: .
j_call: TRBJ1-1
d_call: .

cdr3_aa: CASRTTGKRGSEAFF
cdr3_nt: TGTGCCAGCAGGACCACAGGGAAGAGGGGCTCTGAAGCTTTCTTT
v_call: TRBV6-6
clone_size: .
j_call: TRBJ1-1
d_call: .

cdr3_aa: CASSPGRNYGYTF
cdr3_nt: TGTGCCAGCTCACCAGGTAGAAACTATGGCTACACCTTC
v_call: TRBV18
clone_size: .
j_call: TRBJ1-2
d_call: .

cdr3_aa: CAISERLESGELFF
cdr3_nt: TGTGCCATCAGTGAGAGGCTAGAATCCGGGGAGCTGTTTTTT
v_call: TRBV10-3
clone_size: .
j_call: TRBJ2-2
d_call: .

cdr3_aa: CASSSYRESNNEQFF
cdr3_nt: TGTGCCAGCAGTTCATACAGGGAAAGTAACAATGAGCAGTTCTTC
v_call: TRBV27
clone_size: .
j_call: TRBJ2-1
d_call: .

cdr3_aa: CASSPSPYSPLHF
cdr3_nt: TGTGCCAGCAGTCCGAGCCCTTATTCACCCCTCCACTTT
v_call: TRBV6-5
clone_size: .
j_call: TRBJ1-6
d_call: .

cdr3_aa: CASSPGQGHEQYF
cdr3_nt: TGTGCCAGCAGTCCCGGACAGGGCCACGAGCAGTACTTC
v_call: TRBV27
clone_size: .
j_call: TRBJ2-7
d_call: TRBD1

cdr3_aa: CASSYSGGSGANVLTF
cdr3_nt: TGTGCCAGCAGTTACTCGGGGGGCTCTGGGGCCAACGTCCTGACTTTC
v_call: TRBV6-6
clone_size: .
j_call: TRBJ2-6
d_call: .

cdr3_aa: CASSRYRTDYNEQFF
cdr3_nt: TGTGCCAGCAGCCGTTATCGGACAGACTACAATGAGCAGTTCTTC
v_call: TRBV27
clone_size: .
j_call: TRBJ2-1
d_call: .

cdr3_aa: CSVEDTGSGNTEAFF
cdr3_nt: TGCAGCGTTGAAGATACGGGTTCTGGGAACACTGAAGCTTTCTTT
v_call: TRBV29-1
clone_size: .
j_call: TRBJ1-1
d_call: .

cdr3_aa: CASSHQGRDYGYTF
cdr3_nt: TGCGCCAGCAGCCACCAGGGGAGGGACTATGGCTACACCTTC
v_call: TRBV4-1
clone_size: .
j_call: TRBJ1-2
d_call: .

cdr3_aa: CASSALAGVSTDTQYF
cdr3_nt: TGTGCCAGCAGTGCCCTAGCGGGAGTTAGCACAGATACGCAGTATTTT
v_call: TRBV6-1
clone_size: .
j_call: TRBJ2-3
d_call: TRBD2

cdr3_aa: CASSTIQGAKGYTF
cdr3_nt: TGTGCCAGCAGTACTATTCAGGGGGCTAAAGGCTACACCTTC
v_call: TRBV2
clone_size: .
j_call: TRBJ1-2
d_call: TRBD1

cdr3_aa: CASSFRQGNEQFF
cdr3_nt: TGTGCCAGCAGCTTCCGACAGGGTAATGAGCAGTTCTTC
v_call: TRBV13
clone_size: .
j_call: TRBJ2-1
d_call: TRBD1

cdr3_aa: CASSADRDSGYTF
cdr3_nt: TGTGCCAGCAGTGCGGACAGGGACTCTGGCTACACCTTC
v_call: TRBV6-1
clone_size: .
j_call: TRBJ1-2
d_call: TRBD1

cdr3_aa: CASSVSPPDEQYF
cdr3_nt: TGTGCCAGCAGCGTCTCCCCCCCTGACGAGCAGTACTTC
v_call: TRBV9
clone_size: .
j_call: TRBJ2-7
d_call: .

cdr3_aa: CSGLAGVPSSYNEQFF
cdr3_nt: TGCAGCGGCCTAGCGGGGGTCCCAAGCTCCTACAATGAGCAGTTCTTC
v_call: TRBV29-1
clone_size: .
j_call: TRBJ2-1
d_call: TRBD2

cdr3_aa: CASSQLSLADSYEQYF
cdr3_nt: TGTGCCAGCAGCCAACTTTCCCTAGCGGACTCCTACGAGCAGTACTTC
v_call: TRBV4-2
clone_size: .
j_call: TRBJ2-7
d_call: TRBD2

cdr3_aa: CASSSVANFAYEQYF
cdr3_nt: TGCGCCAGCAGCTCTGTCGCTAATTTCGCTTACGAGCAGTACTTC
v_call: TRBV5-1
clone_size: .
j_call: TRBJ2-7
d_call: .

cdr3_aa: CASSLGQGVNTDTQYF
cdr3_nt: TGTGCCAGCAGCTTAGGACAGGGGGTAAATACAGATACGCAGTATTTT
v_call: TRBV7-6
clone_size: .
j_call: TRBJ2-3
d_call: TRBD1

cdr3_aa: CASSGGGLNTGELFF
cdr3_nt: TGTGCCAGCAGTGGGGGCGGCCTGAACACCGGGGAGCTGTTTTTT
v_call: TRBV6-4
clone_size: .
j_call: TRBJ2-2
d_call: .

cdr3_aa: CASSYIRGSNSYEQYF
cdr3_nt: TGTGCCAGCAGTTACATACGGGGGTCCAACTCCTACGAGCAGTACTTC
v_call: TRBV6-5
clone_size: .
j_call: TRBJ2-7
d_call: .

cdr3_aa: CASSSPGQGPYEQYF
cdr3_nt: TGTGCCAGCAGCTCACCGGGACAGGGACCCTACGAACAGTACTTC
v_call: TRBV7-9
clone_size: .
j_call: TRBJ2-7
d_call: TRBD1

cdr3_aa: CASYGVPSGAYNEQFF
cdr3_nt: TGCGCCAGCTATGGGGTCCCTAGCGGGGCCTACAATGAGCAGTTCTTC
v_call: TRBV10-2
clone_size: .
j_call: TRBJ2-1
d_call: TRBD2

cdr3_aa: CASSLPNYGYTF
cdr3_nt: TGTGCCAGCAGCCTACCTAACTATGGCTACACCTTC
v_call: TRBV6-1
clone_size: once
j_call: TRBJ1-2
d_call: .

cdr3_aa: CAWSRQEGQPQHF
cdr3_nt: TGTGCCTGGAGTCGGCAGGAAGGCCAGCCCCAGCATTTT
v_call: TRBV30
clone_size: .
j_call: TRBJ1-5
d_call: .

cdr3_aa: CASSLEQGGPQPQHF
cdr3_nt: TGTGCCAGCAGCTTGGAACAGGGAGGGCCTCAGCCCCAGCATTTT
v_call: TRBV7-8
clone_size: .
j_call: TRBJ1-5
d_call: .

cdr3_aa: CASSSSAYNEQFF
cdr3_nt: TGTGCCAGCAGTTCGAGCGCCTACAATGAGCAGTTCTTC
v_call: TRBV6-6
clone_size: .
j_call: TRBJ2-1
d_call: .

cdr3_aa: CASSSRTGNTGTEAFF
cdr3_nt: TGTGCCAGCAGTTCTCGGACAGGGAACACGGGCACTGAAGCTTTCTTT
v_call: TRBV27
clone_size: .
j_call: TRBJ1-1
d_call: TRBD1

cdr3_aa: CASSAGTGGADQPQHF
cdr3_nt: TGCGCCAGCAGTGCCGGGACAGGGGGCGCGGACCAGCCCCAGCATTTT
v_call: TRBV4-1
clone_size: .
j_call: TRBJ1-5
d_call: TRBD1

cdr3_aa: CASSVGGDHTGELFF
cdr3_nt: TGTGCCAGCAGCGTTGGCGGGGACCACACCGGGGAGCTGTTTTTT
v_call: TRBV9
clone_size: .
j_call: TRBJ2-2
d_call: .

cdr3_aa: CASRTGNTEAFF
cdr3_nt: TGTGCCAGCAGGACAGGGAACACTGAAGCTTTCTTT
v_call: TRBV2
clone_size: .
j_call: TRBJ1-1
d_call: .

cdr3_aa: CATSRGERGSNQPQHF
cdr3_nt: TGTGCCACCAGCAGAGGGGAAAGAGGGAGCAATCAGCCCCAGCATTTT
v_call: TRBV15
clone_size: once
j_call: TRBJ1-5
d_call: .